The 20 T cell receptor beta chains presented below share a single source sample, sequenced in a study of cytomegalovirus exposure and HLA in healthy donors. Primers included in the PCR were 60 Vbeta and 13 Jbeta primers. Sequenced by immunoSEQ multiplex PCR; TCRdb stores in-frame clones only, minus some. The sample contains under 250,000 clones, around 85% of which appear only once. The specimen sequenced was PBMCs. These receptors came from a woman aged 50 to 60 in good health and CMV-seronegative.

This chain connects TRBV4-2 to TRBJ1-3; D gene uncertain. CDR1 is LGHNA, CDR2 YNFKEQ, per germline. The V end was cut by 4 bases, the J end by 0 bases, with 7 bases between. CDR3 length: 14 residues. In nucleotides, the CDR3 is TGTGCCAGCAGCCCACTTGGCTCTGGAAACACCATATATTTT. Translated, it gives CASSPLGSGNTIYF.

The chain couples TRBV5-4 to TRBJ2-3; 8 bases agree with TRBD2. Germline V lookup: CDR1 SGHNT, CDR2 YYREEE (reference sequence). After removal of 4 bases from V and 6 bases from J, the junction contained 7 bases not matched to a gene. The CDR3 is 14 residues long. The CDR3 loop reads CASSPGLGGDTQYF. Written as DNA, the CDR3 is TGTGCCAGCAGCCCGGGACTAGGGGGGGATACGCAGTATTTT. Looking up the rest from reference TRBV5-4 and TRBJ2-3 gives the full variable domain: ETGVTQSPTHLIKTRGQQVTLRCSSQSGHNTVSWYQQALGQGPQFIFQYYREEENGRGNFPPRFSGLQFPNYSSELNVNALELDDSALYLCASSPGLGGDTQYFGPGTRLTVL.

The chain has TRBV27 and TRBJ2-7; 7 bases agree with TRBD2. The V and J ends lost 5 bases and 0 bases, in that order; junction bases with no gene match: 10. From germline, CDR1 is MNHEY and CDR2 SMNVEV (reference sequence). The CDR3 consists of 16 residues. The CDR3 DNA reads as TGTGCCAGCAGTCCGACTAGCCTCCTAAGCTCCTACGAGCAGTACTTC. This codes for CASSPTSLLSSYEQYF.

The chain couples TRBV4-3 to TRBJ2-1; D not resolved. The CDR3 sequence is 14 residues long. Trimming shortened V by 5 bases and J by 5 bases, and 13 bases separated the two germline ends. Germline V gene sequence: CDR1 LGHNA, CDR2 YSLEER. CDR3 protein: CASSFRVEDNEQFF. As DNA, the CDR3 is TGCGCCAGCAGCTTCCGAGTAGAGGACAATGAGCAGTTCTTC.

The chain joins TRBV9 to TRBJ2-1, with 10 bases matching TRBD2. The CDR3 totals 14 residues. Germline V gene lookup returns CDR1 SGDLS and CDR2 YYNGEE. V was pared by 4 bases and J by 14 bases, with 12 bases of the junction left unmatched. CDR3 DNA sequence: TGTGCCAGCAGCTCCCGGACTAGCGGCGCGAATAAGTTCTTC. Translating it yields CASSSRTSGANKFF.

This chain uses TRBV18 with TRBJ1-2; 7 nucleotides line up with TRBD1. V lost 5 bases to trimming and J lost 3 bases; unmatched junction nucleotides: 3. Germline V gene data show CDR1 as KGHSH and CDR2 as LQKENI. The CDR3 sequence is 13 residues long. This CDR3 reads CASSYDRDYGYTF. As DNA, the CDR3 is TGTGCCAGCTCATACGACAGGGACTATGGCTACACCTTC.

In DNA, the CDR3 is TGTGCCAGCAGCGTTCGACTAGCGGGAGGCACAGATACGCAGTATTTT. Protein: CASSVRLAGGTDTQYF. The V call is TRBV9, the J call TRBJ2-3; 12 bases align to TRBD2. Germline V gene lookup returns CDR1 SGDLS and CDR2 YYNGEE. This CDR3 spans 16 amino acids. The V gene end was trimmed by 2 bases and the J gene end by 1 base; junction bases not matched to a gene: 2. The variable domain in full, with the rest retrieved from reference TRBV9 and TRBJ2-3, is DSGVTQTPKHLITATGQRVTLRCSPRSGDLSVYWYQQSLDQGLQFLIQYYNGEERAKGNILERFSAQQFPDLHSELNLSSLELGDSALYFCASSVRLAGGTDTQYFGPGTRLTVL.

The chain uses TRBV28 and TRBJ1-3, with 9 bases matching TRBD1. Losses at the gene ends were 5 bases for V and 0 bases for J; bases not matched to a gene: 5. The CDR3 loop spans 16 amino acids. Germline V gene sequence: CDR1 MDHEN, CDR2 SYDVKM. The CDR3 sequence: CASSLVTGGSGNTIYF. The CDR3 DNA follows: TGTGCCAGCAGTCTTGTGACAGGGGGCTCTGGAAACACCATATATTTT.

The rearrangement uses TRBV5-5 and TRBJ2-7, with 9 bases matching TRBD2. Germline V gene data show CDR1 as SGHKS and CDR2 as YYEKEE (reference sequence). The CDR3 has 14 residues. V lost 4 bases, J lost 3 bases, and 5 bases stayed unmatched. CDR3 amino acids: CASSRSGSDYEQYF. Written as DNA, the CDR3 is TGTGCCAGCAGCCGTAGCGGGAGTGACTACGAGCAGTACTTC.

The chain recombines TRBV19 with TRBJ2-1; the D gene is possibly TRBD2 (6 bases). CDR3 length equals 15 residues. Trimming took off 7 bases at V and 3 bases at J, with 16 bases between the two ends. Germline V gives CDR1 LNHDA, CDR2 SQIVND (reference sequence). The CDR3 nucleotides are TGTGCCAGTACCCTCCGGGCTAGCGTCTACAATGAGCAGTTCTTC. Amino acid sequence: CASTLRASVYNEQFF.

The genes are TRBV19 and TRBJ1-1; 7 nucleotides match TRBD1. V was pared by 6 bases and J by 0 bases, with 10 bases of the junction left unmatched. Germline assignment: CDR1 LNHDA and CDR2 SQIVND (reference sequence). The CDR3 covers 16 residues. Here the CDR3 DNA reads TGTGCCAGTAGCGAGACAAGGGGGCCTCTGAACACTGAAGCTTTCTTT. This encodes CASSETRGPLNTEAFF.

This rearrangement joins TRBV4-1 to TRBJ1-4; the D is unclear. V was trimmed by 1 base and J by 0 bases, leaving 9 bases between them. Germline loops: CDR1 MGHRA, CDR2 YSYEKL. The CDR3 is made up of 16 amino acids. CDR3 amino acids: CASSQGAGSTNEKLFF. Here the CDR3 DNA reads TGCGCCAGCAGCCAAGGGGCAGGCTCAACTAATGAAAAACTGTTTTTT.

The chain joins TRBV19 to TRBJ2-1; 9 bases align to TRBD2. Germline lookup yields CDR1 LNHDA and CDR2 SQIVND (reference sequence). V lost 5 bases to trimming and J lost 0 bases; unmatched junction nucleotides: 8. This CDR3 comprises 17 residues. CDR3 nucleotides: TGTGCCAGTAGTCCCTCGAGGCGGGGGGGCTCCTACAATGAGCAGTTCTTC. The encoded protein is CASSPSRRGGSYNEQFF.

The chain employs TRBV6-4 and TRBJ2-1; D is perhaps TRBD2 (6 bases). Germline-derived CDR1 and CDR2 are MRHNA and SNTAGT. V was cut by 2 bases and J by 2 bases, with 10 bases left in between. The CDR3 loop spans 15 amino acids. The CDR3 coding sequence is TGTGCCAGCAGTGACACGGGAGACCCCTACAATGAGCAGTTCTTC. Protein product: CASSDTGDPYNEQFF.

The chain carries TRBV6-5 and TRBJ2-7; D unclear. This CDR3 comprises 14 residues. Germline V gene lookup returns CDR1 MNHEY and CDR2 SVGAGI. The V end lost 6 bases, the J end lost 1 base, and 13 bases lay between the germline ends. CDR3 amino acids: CASSRHQKSYEQYF. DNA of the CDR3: TGTGCCAGCAGCCGACACCAGAAATCCTACGAGCAGTACTTC.

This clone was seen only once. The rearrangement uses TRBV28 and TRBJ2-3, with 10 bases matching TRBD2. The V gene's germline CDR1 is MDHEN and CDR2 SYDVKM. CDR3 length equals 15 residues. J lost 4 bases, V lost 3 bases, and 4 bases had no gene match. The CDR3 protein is CASSFPLAGADTQYF. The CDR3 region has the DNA TGTGCCAGCAGTTTTCCCCTAGCGGGAGCAGATACGCAGTATTTT.

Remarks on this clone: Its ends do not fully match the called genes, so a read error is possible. DNA for the CDR3: TGTTCCAGCAGCTTAGCTGGGACAGGGCTAAACGAGCAGTACTTC. Encoded protein: CSSSLAGTGLNEQYF. This chain uses TRBV7-9 with TRBJ2-7; 9 nucleotides line up with TRBD1. CDR1 and CDR2 (germline): SEHNR, FQNEAQ (reference sequence). CDR3 length: 15 amino acids.

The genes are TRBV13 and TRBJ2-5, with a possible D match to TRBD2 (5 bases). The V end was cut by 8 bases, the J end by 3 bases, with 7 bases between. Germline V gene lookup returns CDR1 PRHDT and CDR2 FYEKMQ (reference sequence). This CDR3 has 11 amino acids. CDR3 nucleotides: TGTGCCAGCGGGGAGAAAGAGACCCAGTACTTC. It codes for CASGEKETQYF.

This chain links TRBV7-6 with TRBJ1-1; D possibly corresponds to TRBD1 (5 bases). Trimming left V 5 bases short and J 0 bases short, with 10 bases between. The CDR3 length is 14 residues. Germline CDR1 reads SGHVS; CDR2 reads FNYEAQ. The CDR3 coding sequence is TGTGCCAGCAGCCCGGGGGTCATGAACACTGAAGCTTTCTTT. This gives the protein CASSPGVMNTEAFF.

This chain's CDR3 is CASSDGGDYYGYTF. CDR3 nucleotide sequence: TGTGCCAGCAGTGACGGGGGGGACTACTATGGCTACACCTTC. V is TRBV6-4 and J is TRBJ1-2; D is possibly TRBD1 (5 bases). The CDR3 consists of 14 residues. V lost 2 bases and J 3 bases, leaving 10 bases between the germline ends. The germline V gene has CDR1 MRHNA and CDR2 SNTAGT.